This record covers a single T cell receptor (beta chain). Some clones are missing from TCRdb's copy, which holds only in-frame ones; the method was immunoSEQ multiplex PCR. The sample records roughly 65,000 clones, around 91% being singletons. The source of the sample is a study of T cell changes during pregnancy in multiple sclerosis. V shed 4 bases, J shed 8 bases, and the junction held 17 bases outside the gene matches. The CDR3 spans 17 residues. Looked up from germline, CDR1 is LGHNA and CDR2 is YNFKEQ. The sequences come from peripheral blood, collected in the third trimester of pregnancy. This sequence was found in a female donor in good health, enrolled as a control in a pregnancy study. This sequence joins TRBV4-2 and TRBJ2-1, with TRBD1 matching 7 bases. The CDR3 DNA reads TGTGCCAGCAGCCCACACGTGAGGACAGGCCCCGGGGATGAGCAGTTCTTC. This gives the protein CASSPHVRTGPGDEQFF.